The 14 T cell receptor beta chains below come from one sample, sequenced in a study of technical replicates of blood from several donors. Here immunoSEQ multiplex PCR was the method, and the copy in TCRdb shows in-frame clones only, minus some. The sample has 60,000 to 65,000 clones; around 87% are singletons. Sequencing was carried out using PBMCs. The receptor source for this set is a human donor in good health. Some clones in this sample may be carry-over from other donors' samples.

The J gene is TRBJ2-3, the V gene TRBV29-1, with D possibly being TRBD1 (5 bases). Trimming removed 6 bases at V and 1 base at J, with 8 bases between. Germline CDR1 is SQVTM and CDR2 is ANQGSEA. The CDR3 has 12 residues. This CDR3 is CSVDSGTDTQYF. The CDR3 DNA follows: TGCAGCGTCGACAGCGGCACAGATACGCAGTATTTT.

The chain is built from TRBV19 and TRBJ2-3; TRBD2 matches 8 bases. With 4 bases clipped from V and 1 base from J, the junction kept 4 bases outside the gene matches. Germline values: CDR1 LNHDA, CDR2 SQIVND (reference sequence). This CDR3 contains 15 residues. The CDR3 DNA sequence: TGTGCCAGTAGTAGAGAGACTAGCGGCACAGATACGCAGTATTTT. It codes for CASSRETSGTDTQYF.

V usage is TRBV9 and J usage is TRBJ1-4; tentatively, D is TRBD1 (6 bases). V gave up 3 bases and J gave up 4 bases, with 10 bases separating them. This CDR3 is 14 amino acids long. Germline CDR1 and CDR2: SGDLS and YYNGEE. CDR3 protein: CASSGTGNNEKLFF. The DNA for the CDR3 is TGTGCCAGCAGCGGAACAGGGAATAATGAAAAACTGTTTTTT.

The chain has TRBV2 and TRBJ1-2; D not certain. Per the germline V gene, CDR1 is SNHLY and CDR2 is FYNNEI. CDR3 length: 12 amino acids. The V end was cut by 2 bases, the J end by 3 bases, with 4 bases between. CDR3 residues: CASSELDYGYTF. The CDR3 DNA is TGTGCCAGCAGTGAACTCGACTATGGCTACACCTTC.

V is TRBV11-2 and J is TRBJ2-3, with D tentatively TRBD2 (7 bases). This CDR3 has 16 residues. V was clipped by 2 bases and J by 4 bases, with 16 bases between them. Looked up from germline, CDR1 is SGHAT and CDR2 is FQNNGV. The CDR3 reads CASSLCWGGRPDTQYF. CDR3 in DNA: TGTGCCAGCAGCTTATGTTGGGGGGGCCGACCAGATACGCAGTATTTT. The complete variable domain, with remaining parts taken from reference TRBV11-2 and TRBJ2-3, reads EAGVAQSPRYKIIEKRQSVAFWCNPISGHATLYWYQQILGQGPKLLIQFQNNGVVDDSQLPKDRFSAERLKGVDSTLKIQPAKLEDSAVYLCASSLCWGGRPDTQYFGPGTRLTVL.

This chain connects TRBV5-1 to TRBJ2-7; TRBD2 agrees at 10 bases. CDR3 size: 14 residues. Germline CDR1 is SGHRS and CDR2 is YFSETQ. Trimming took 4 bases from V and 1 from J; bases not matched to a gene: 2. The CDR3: CASSPSGGSYEQYF. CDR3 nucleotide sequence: TGCGCCAGCAGCCCTAGCGGGGGTTCCTACGAGCAGTACTTC.

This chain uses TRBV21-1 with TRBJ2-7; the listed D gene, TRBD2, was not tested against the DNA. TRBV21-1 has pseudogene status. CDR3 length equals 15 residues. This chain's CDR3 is CASIHYRDFSYEQYF. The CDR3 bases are TGTGCCAGCATCCACTACCGGGACTTTTCCTACGAGCAGTACTTC.

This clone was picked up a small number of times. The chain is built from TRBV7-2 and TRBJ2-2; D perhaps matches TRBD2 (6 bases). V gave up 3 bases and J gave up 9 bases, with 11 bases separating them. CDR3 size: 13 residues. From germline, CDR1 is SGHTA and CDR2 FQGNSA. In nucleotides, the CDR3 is TGTGCCAGCAGCTTCCTCGGGGGTCGGGAGCTGTTTTTT. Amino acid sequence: CASSFLGGRELFF.

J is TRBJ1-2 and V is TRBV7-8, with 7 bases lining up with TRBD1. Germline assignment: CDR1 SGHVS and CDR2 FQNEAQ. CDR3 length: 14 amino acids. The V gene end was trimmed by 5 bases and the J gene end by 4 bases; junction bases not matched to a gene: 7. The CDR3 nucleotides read TGTGCCAGCAGCAGGAGGGACAGACCCTATGGCTACACCTTC. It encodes CASSRRDRPYGYTF.

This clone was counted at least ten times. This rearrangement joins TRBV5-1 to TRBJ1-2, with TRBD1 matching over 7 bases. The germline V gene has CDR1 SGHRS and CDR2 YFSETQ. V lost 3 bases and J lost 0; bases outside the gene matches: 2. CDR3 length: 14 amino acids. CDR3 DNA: TGCGCCAGCAGCTGGGACAGCTCTAACTATGGCTACACCTTC. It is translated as CASSWDSSNYGYTF.

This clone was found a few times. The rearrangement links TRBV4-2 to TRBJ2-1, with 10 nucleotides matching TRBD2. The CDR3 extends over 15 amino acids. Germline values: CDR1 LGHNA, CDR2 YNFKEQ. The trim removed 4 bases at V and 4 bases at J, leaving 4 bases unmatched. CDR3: CASSRGLAEYNEQFF. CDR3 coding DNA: TGTGCCAGCAGCCGAGGACTAGCGGAGTACAATGAGCAGTTCTTC.

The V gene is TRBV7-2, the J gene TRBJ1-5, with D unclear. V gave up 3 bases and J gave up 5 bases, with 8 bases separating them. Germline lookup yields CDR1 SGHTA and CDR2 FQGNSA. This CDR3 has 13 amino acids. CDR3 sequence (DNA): TGTGCCAGCAGCTTTCGCGGAGATCAGCCCCAGCATTTT. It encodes CASSFRGDQPQHF.

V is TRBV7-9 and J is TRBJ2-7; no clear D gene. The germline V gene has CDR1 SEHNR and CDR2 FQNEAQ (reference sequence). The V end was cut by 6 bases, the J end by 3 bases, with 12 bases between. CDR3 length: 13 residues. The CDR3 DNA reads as TGTGCCAGCAGAGCCTCCGCCAACTACGAGCAGTACTTC. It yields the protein CASRASANYEQYF.

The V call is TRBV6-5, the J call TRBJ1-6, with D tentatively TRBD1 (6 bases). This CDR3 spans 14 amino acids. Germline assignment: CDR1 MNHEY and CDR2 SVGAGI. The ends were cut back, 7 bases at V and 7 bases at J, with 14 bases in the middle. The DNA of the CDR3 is TGTGCCAGCATGGGGGCCGGGGGGAATTCACCCCTCCACTTT. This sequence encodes CASMGAGGNSPLHF.